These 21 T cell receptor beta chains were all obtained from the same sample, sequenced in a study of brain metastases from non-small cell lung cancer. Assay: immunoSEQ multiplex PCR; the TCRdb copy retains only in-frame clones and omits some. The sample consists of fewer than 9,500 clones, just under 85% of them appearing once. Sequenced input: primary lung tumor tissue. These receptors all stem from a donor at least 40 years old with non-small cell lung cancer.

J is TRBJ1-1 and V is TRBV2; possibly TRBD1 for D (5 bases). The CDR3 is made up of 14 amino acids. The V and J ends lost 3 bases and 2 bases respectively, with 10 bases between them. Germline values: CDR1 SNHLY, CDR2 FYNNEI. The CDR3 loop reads CASSERGGNTEAFF. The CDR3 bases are TGTGCCAGCAGTGAGAGGGGAGGTAACACTGAAGCTTTCTTT.

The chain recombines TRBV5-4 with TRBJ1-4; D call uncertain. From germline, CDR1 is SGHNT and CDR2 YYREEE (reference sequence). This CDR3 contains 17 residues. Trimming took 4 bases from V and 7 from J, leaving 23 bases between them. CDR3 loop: CASSKTPGEGRAEKLFF. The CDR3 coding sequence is TGTGCCAGCAGCAAAACCCCTGGGGAGGGCAGAGCTGAAAAACTGTTTTTT. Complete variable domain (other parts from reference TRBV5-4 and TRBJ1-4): ETGVTQSPTHLIKTRGQQVTLRCSSQSGHNTVSWYQQALGQGPQFIFQYYREEENGRGNFPPRFSGLQFPNYSSELNVNALELDDSALYLCASSKTPGEGRAEKLFFGSGTQLSVL.

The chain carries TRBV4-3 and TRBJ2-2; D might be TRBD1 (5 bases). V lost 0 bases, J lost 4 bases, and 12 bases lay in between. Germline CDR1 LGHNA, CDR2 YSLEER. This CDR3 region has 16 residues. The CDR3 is CASSQDIGQGTGELFF. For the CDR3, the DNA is TGCGCCAGCAGCCAAGATATCGGTCAGGGCACCGGGGAGCTGTTTTTT.

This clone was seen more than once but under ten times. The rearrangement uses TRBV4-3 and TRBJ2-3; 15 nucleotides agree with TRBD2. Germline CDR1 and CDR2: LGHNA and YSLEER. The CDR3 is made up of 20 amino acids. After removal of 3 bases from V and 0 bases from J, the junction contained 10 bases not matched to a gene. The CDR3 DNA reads TGCGCCAGCAGCCACGGACTAGCGGGGGGGCGGTTCGAGAGCACAGATACGCAGTATTTT. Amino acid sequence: CASSHGLAGGRFESTDTQYF.

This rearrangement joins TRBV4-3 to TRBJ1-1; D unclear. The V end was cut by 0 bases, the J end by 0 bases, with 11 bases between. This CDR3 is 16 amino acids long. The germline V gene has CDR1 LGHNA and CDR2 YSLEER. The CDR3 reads CASSQDRRQMNTEAFF. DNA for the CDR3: TGCGCCAGCAGCCAAGATCGTCGGCAGATGAACACTGAAGCTTTCTTT.

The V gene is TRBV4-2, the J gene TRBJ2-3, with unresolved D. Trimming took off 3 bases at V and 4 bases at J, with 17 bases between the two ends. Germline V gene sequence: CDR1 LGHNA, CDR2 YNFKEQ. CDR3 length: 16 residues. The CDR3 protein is CASSHLDSGVPDTQYF. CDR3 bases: TGTGCCAGCAGCCACCTCGACTCTGGGGTGCCAGATACGCAGTATTTT.

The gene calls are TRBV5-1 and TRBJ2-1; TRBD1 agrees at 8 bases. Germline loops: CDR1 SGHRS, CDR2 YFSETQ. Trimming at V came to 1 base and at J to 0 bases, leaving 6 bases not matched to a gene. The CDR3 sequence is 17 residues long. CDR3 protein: CASSLSPGGLSYNEQFF. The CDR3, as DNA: TGCGCCAGCAGCTTGTCCCCAGGGGGCCTCTCCTACAATGAGCAGTTCTTC. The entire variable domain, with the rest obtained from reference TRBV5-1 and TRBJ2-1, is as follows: KAGVTQTPRYLIKTRGQQVTLSCSPISGHRSVSWYQQTPGQGLQFLFEYFSETQRNKGNFPGRFSGRQFSNSRSEMNVSTLELGDSALYLCASSLSPGGLSYNEQFFGPGTRLTVL.

CDR3 protein: CASSTNRGLQETQYF. The CDR3 bases are TGTGCCAGCAGCACCAACAGGGGGCTTCAAGAGACCCAGTACTTC. The V call is TRBV7-6, the J call TRBJ2-5, with 9 positions matching TRBD1. V shed 5 bases, J shed 2 bases, and the junction held 6 bases outside the gene matches. This CDR3 has 15 residues. Germline CDR1 SGHVS, CDR2 FNYEAQ.

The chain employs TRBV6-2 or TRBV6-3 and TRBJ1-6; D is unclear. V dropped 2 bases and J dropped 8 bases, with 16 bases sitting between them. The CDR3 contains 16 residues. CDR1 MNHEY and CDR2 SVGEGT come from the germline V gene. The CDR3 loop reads CASSYVEAANHSPLHF. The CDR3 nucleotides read TGTGCCAGCAGTTACGTAGAGGCAGCGAACCATTCACCCCTCCACTTT.

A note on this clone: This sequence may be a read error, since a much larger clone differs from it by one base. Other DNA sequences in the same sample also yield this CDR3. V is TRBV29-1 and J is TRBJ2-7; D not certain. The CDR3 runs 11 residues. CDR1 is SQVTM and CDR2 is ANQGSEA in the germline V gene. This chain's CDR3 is CSVATTYEQYF. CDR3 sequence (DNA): TGCAGCGTCGCTACAACCTACGAGCAGTACTTT.

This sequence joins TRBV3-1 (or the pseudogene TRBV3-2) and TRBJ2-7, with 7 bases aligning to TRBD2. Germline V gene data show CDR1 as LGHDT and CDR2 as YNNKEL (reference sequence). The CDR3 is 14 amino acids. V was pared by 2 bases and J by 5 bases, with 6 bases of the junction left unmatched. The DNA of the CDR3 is TGTGCCAGCAGCCAAATGCGGGGGTCGGACGAGCAGTACTTC. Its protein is CASSQMRGSDEQYF.

The CDR3 nucleotides are TGTGCCAGCAGCTTAGCCCAGCGGGGGGGCACCGGGGAGCTGTTTTTT. Amino acids: CASSLAQRGGTGELFF. The chain combines TRBV7-8 with TRBJ2-2; 10 bases match TRBD2. J was trimmed by 4 bases and V by 0 bases; bases with no gene match: 2. The CDR3 has 16 residues. Germline V gene sequence: CDR1 SGHVS, CDR2 FQNEAQ.

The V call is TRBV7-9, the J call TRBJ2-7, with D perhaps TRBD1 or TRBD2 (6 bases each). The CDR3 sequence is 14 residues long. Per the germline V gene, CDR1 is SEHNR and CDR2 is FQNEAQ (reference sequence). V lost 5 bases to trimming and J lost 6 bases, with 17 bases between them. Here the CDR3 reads CASSLGGLGLEQYF. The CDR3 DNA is TGTGCCAGCAGCCTAGGGGGGCTGGGACTCGAGCAGTACTTC.

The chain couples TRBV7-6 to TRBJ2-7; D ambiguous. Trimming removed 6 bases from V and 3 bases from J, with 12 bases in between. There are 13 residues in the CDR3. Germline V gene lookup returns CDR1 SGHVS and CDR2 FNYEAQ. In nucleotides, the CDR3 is TGTGCCAGCAGTAAAGGCCCTAACTACGAGCAGTACTTC. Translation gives CASSKGPNYEQYF.

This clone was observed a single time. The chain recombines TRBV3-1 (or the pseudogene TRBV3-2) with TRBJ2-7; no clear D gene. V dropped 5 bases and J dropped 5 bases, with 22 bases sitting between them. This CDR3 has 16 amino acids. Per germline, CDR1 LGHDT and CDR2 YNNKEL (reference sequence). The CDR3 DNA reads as TGTGCCAGCAGCTGGTTGTTTCCCATTTCGTTAGACGAGCAGTACTTC. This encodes CASSWLFPISLDEQYF.

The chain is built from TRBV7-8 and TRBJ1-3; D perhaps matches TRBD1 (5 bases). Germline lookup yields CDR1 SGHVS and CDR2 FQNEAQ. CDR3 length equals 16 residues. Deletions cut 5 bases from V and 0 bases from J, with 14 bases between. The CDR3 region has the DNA TGTGCCAGCAGCCCCGGGGGGATCAACTCTGGAAACACCATATATTTT. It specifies CASSPGGINSGNTIYF.

The CDR3 protein is CASAEGGEDTQYF. The CDR3 DNA is TGTGCCAGCGCCGAGGGGGGCGAAGATACGCAGTATTTT. The chain is built from TRBV3-1 (or the pseudogene TRBV3-2) and TRBJ2-3; D is possibly TRBD1 or TRBD2 (6 bases each). Germline lookup yields CDR1 LGHDT and CDR2 YNNKEL (reference sequence). V gave up 8 bases and J gave up 5 bases, with 14 bases separating them. The CDR3 runs 13 residues.

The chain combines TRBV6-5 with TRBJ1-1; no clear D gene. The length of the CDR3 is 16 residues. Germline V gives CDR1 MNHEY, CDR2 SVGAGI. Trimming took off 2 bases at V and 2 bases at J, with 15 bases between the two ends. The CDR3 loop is CASSYGPEGVNTEAFF. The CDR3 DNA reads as TGTGCCAGCAGTTACGGGCCAGAGGGTGTAAACACTGAAGCTTTCTTT.

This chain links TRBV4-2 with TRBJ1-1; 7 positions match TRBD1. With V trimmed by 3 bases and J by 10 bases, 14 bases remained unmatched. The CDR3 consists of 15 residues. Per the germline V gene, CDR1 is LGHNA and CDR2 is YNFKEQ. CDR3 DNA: TGTGCCAGCAGCCAGCAAATGGAGGGGGCTGGTGTAGCTTTCTTT. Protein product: CASSQQMEGAGVAFF.

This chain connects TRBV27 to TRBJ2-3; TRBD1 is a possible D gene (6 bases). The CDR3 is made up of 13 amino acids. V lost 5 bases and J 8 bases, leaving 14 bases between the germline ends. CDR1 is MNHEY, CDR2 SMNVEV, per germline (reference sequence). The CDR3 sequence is CASSHTRGGTQYF. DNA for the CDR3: TGTGCCAGCAGTCACACCCGAGGGGGTACGCAGTATTTT.

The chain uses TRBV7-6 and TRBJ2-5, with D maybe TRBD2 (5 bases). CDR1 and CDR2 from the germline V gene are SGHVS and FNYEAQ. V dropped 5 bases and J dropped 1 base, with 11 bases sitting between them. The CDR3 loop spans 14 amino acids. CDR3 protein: CASSLRGFQETQYF. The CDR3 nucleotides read TGTGCCAGCAGCCTACGGGGTTTCCAAGAGACCCAGTACTTC.